This T cell receptor (beta chain) was identified during a study of esophageal squamous cell carcinoma under preoperative chemotherapy (dated by TCRdb to the late 2010s). Some background on the complete study: Both tumor-infiltrating lymphocytes and peripheral blood T cells had their TCR repertoires profiled in the study. In patients with esophageal squamous cell carcinoma, the study looked at what paclitaxel-nedaplatin chemotherapy did to T-cell receptor repertoires. Four to six patients with primary esophageal squamous cell carcinoma were included in the cohort. Repertoires from samples collected before paclitaxel-nedaplatin therapy were compared with repertoires from samples collected after the therapy.

For this clonotype: There is no known antigen for this receptor. No base qualities exist here, and no much larger clone lies one base off it.

The receptor library was made with PCR. Instrument on record: HiSeq X Ten. High-throughput sequencing was used to characterize the TCR repertoires. The public reads were reprocessed in TCRdb via fastp at Q25 and MiXCR, keeping in-frame beta chains. Merged by CDR3 protein, the rows form single entries marked with the most common genes and DNA. The table for this sample lists approximately 30,000 distinct CDR3 sequences; about half of them were counted only once. Jointly, the top ten make up approximately 12% of the sample. Interpreted using the paper, the time point label stands for: before preoperative PTX-NDP chemotherapy. Before surgery, patients were given paclitaxel-nedaplatin as preoperative chemotherapy. Broad study findings and their caveats: After chemotherapy, peripheral T cells showed a significant rise in TCR diversity, whereas tumor-infiltrating lymphocytes did not. Tumor-infiltrating lymphocytes after treatment appeared to come partly from peripheral T cells migrating into the tumor, rather than solely from local clonal changes. Immediate and substantial changes in clonotype frequency were induced by paclitaxel-nedaplatin therapy, and contraction rather than amplification was more likely to be observed among abundant clones. The analysis included only four to six patients with esophageal squamous cell carcinoma, making the cohort small.

V sheds 5 bases and J sheds 10 bases, leaving 18 bases between their ends. Including cysteine and phenylalanine, the CDR3 has 14 amino acids. Only the CDR3 part of the read is kept: 42 bases, read in frame from the first base. CDR1 and CDR2, per the germline V gene (reference sequence), are SEHNR and FQNEAQ. The chain was built from TRBV7-9 and TRBJ2-1; the D call is possibly TRBD1 or TRBD2, each sharing 6 bases. The sample was acquired from a patient given preoperative chemotherapy. The clonotype originates from a human donor with esophageal squamous cell carcinoma. The donor label of this sample is uncertain. The nucleotide sequence is given as TGTGCCAGCAGCCGCGGGACATCTTCCTACGAGCAGTTCTTC. This gives the protein CASSRGTSSYEQFF.